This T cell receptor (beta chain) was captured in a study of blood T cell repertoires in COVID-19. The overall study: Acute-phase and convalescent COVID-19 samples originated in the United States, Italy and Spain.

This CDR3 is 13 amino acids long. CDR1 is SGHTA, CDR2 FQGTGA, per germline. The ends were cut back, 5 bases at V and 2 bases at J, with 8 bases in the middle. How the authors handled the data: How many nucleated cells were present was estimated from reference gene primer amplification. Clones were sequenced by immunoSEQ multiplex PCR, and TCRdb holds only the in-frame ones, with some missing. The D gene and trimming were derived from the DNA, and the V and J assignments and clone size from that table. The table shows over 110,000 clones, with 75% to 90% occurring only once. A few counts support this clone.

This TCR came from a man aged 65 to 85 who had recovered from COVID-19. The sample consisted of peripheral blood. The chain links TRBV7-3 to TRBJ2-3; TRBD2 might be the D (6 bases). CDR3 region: CASSTDYTDTQYF. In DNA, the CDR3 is TGTGCCAGCAGCACGGACTACACAGATACGCAGTATTTT.